One and the same sample provided the 32 T cell receptor beta chains below, sequenced in a study of CD8 T cells in Susac syndrome. Reverse transcription of roughly 0.5 to 1 ug RNA was performed with random hexamers. Each CDR3 protein is one row after TCRdb ran MiXCR on the immunoSEQ multiplex PCR reads. The sample consists of about 180,000 distinct CDR3 sequences, roughly 95% of them appearing once. The sequenced material came from CD4+ T cells from PBMCs. These receptors were collected from a human donor with Susac syndrome.

The CDR3 sequence is CASSLNLGAQETQYF. In DNA, the CDR3 is TGTGCCAGCAGCTTAAATTTGGGCGCACAAGAGACCCAGTACTTC. V is TRBV7-9 and J is TRBJ2-5; D not certain. CDR3 length: 15 residues. V lost 2 bases to trimming and J lost 2 bases, with 12 bases between them. Germline values: CDR1 SEHNR, CDR2 FQNEAQ (reference sequence).

The chain has TRBV29-1 and TRBJ1-2; D is perhaps TRBD1 (5 bases). The CDR3 is 13 residues long. The V end was cut by 3 bases, the J end by 4 bases, with 12 bases between. CDR1 is SQVTM, CDR2 ANQGSEA, per germline. This chain's CDR3 is CSVEVGQVYGYTF. DNA of the CDR3: TGCAGCGTTGAGGTGGGGCAGGTCTATGGCTACACCTTC.

The chain links TRBV6-2 or TRBV6-3 to TRBJ1-5, with D perhaps matching TRBD1 (6 bases). The CDR3 consists of 12 residues. CDR1 and CDR2 from the germline V gene are MNHEY and SVGEGT. Trimming shortened V by 4 bases and J by 7 bases, and 8 bases separated the two germline ends. CDR3 sequence reads: CASSSGTQPQHF. The CDR3 bases are TGTGCCAGCAGTTCCGGGACACAGCCCCAGCATTTT.

The chain carries TRBV5-1 and TRBJ2-1; D possibly matches TRBD1 or TRBD2 (5 bases each). Trimming took 6 bases from V and 8 from J, leaving 18 bases between them. Germline V gene sequence: CDR1 SGHRS, CDR2 YFSETQ. CDR3 length: 14 residues. This CDR3 reads CASTGSQGGDEQFF. The DNA of the CDR3 is TGCGCCAGCACAGGGAGCCAGGGTGGGGATGAGCAGTTCTTC.

A single count supports this clonotype. This rearrangement joins TRBV7-9 to TRBJ2-3; the D is unclear. Germline assignment: CDR1 SEHNR and CDR2 FQNEAQ (reference sequence). With 2 bases removed from V and 6 bases from J, the gap between germline ends came to 15 bases. The CDR3 has 15 amino acids. CDR3 sequence reads: CASSLLIERPDTQYF. The CDR3 bases are TGTGCCAGCAGCTTACTAATTGAGCGTCCGGATACGCAGTATTTT. The variable domain in full, completed from reference TRBV7-9 and TRBJ2-3, reads DTGVSQNPRHKITKRGQNVTFRCDPISEHNRLYWYRQTLGQGPEFLTYFQNEAQLEKSRLLSDRFSAERPKGSFSTLEIQRTEQGDSAMYLCASSLLIERPDTQYFGPGTRLTVL.

The CDR3 sequence: CASSLYRQDTGELFF. The CDR3 DNA reads TGTGCCAGCAGCTTGTATCGACAGGACACCGGGGAGCTGTTTTTT. This chain links TRBV11-2 with TRBJ2-2; D is possibly TRBD1 (6 bases). This CDR3 has 15 amino acids. Germline V gene lookup returns CDR1 SGHAT and CDR2 FQNNGV. V lost 3 bases, J lost 3 bases, and 11 bases lay in between.

CDR3 sequence (DNA): TGCAGTGCACCTATCCAGCGGGCGCAGTACTTC. Protein: CSAPIQRAQYF. The gene calls are TRBV20-1 and TRBJ2-5, with TRBD2 as a possible D gene (6 bases). Germline V lookup: CDR1 DFQATT, CDR2 SNEGSKA (reference sequence). The CDR3 is made up of 11 amino acids. Trimming took 6 bases from V and 11 from J, leaving 16 bases between them.

This clonotype has a single count. The rearrangement links TRBV24-1 to TRBJ1-1, with TRBD1 matching 7 bases. The germline gives CDR1 KGHDR, CDR2 SFDVKD. V lost 11 bases to trimming and J lost 2 bases; unmatched junction nucleotides: 7. The CDR3 sequence is 13 residues long. CDR3 coding DNA: TGTGCCAGGGACCGGGACAGAAACACTGAAGCTTTCTTT. Translating it yields CARDRDRNTEAFF.

The rearrangement uses TRBV5-4 and TRBJ1-2; D might be TRBD1 (5 bases). Per germline, CDR1 SGHNT and CDR2 YYREEE (reference sequence). Trimming stripped 0 bases from V and 8 bases from J, with 8 bases between. The CDR3 loop spans 12 amino acids. The CDR3 DNA is TGTGCCAGCAGCTTGGGACAGCGGGGCTACACCTTC. Amino acids: CASSLGQRGYTF.

The chain uses TRBV28 and TRBJ2-5; D possibly corresponds to TRBD1 (6 bases). The CDR3 runs to 14 residues. V shed 4 bases and J shed 4 bases, with 13 bases lying between them. Germline values: CDR1 MDHEN, CDR2 SYDVKM. CDR3 protein: CASSSIRGLETQYF. In DNA, the CDR3 is TGTGCCAGCAGTTCTATCAGGGGATTAGAGACCCAGTACTTC.

This clonotype was detected once. The rearrangement joins TRBV20-1 to TRBJ2-7; D might be TRBD2 (6 bases). Per germline, CDR1 DFQATT and CDR2 SNEGSKA (reference sequence). The CDR3 is 11 amino acids. V lost 5 bases and J 3 bases, leaving 8 bases between the germline ends. CDR3 protein: CSAGTFYEQYF. The CDR3 nucleotides are TGCAGTGCTGGGACTTTCTACGAGCAGTACTTC.

CDR3: CAWSLRQGQPQHF. The DNA of the CDR3 is TGTGCCTGGAGTTTAAGACAGGGCCAGCCCCAGCATTTT. The chain links TRBV30 to TRBJ1-5, with 7 nucleotides matching TRBD1. The germline gives CDR1 GTSNPN, CDR2 SVGIG (reference sequence). CDR3 length: 13 residues. V dropped 2 bases and J dropped 7; count of bases not matched to a gene: 5.

The rearrangement links TRBV29-1 to TRBJ1-2; D gene unclear. V shed 3 bases and J shed 6 bases, with 8 bases lying between them. The CDR3 consists of 11 residues. CDR1 is SQVTM and CDR2 is ANQGSEA in the germline V gene. The CDR3, as DNA: TGCAGCGTTGATTCCACACATGGCTACACCTTC. Its translation: CSVDSTHGYTF.

This clonotype was observed a single time. The rearrangement joins TRBV6-5 to TRBJ1-2; TRBD1 might be the D (5 bases). V was shortened by 6 bases and J by 4 bases, with 12 bases between the two germline ends. The CDR3 runs to 13 residues. Per germline, CDR1 MNHEY and CDR2 SVGAGI. The CDR3 DNA reads as TGTGCCAGCAGCTATACAGGACCCTATGGCTACACCTTC. Translated: CASSYTGPYGYTF.

The V and J genes are TRBV30 and TRBJ2-5; D is uncertain. Germline values: CDR1 GTSNPN, CDR2 SVGIG (reference sequence). Trimming took 2 bases from V and 5 from J, leaving 9 bases between them. The CDR3 contains 12 residues. CDR3: CAWSSRLETQYF. The DNA for the CDR3 is TGTGCCTGGAGTAGTAGACTCGAGACCCAGTACTTC.

The chain joins TRBV20-1 to TRBJ1-1; tentatively, D is TRBD1 (6 bases). Germline V lookup: CDR1 DFQATT, CDR2 SNEGSKA (reference sequence). The CDR3 covers 14 residues. Trimming removed 3 bases from V and 0 bases from J, with 11 bases in between. CDR3 sequence: CSASGGDLNTEAFF. As DNA, the CDR3 is TGCAGTGCTAGTGGGGGCGATTTGAACACTGAAGCTTTCTTT.

In this sample, this clonotype turned up once. This chain joins TRBV5-4 and TRBJ2-3; possibly TRBD2 for D (6 bases). The CDR3 runs to 14 residues. The V and J ends lost 4 bases and 4 bases respectively, with 13 bases between them. Germline V gene data show CDR1 as SGHNT and CDR2 as YYREEE (reference sequence). CDR3 sequence (DNA): TGTGCCAGCAGCCCGGGAGCTGCCCCAGATACGCAGTATTTT. It encodes CASSPGAAPDTQYF.

This CDR3 reads CASSPGGEQFF. In nucleotides, the CDR3 is TGTGCCAGCAGCCCAGGGGGTGAGCAGTTCTTC. The chain has TRBV14 and TRBJ2-1; 7 bases align to TRBD1. Germline lookup yields CDR1 SGHDN and CDR2 FVKESK. V was pared by 4 bases and J by 9 bases, with 0 bases of the junction left unmatched. This CDR3 is 11 amino acids long.

The gene calls are TRBV20-1 and TRBJ1-2, with a possible D match to TRBD1 (6 bases). Germline V gene sequence: CDR1 DFQATT, CDR2 SNEGSKA (reference sequence). V was clipped by 5 bases and J by 4 bases, with 11 bases between them. The CDR3 is 12 residues long. The DNA of the CDR3 is TGCAGTGCTGCTGGACAGTCCTATGGCTACACCTTC. It codes for CSAAGQSYGYTF.

This chain links TRBV15 with TRBJ1-4; D gene unclear. The length of the CDR3 is 15 residues. In germline, CDR1 is LNHNV, CDR2 YYDKDF (reference sequence). Trimming removed 3 bases at V and 4 bases at J, with 12 bases between. Here the CDR3 reads CATSSRTVLNEKLFF. The CDR3 DNA follows: TGTGCCACCAGCAGTAGGACCGTACTTAATGAAAAACTGTTTTTT.

The chain uses TRBV5-4 and TRBJ2-5; D gene uncertain. This CDR3 has 14 amino acids. V lost 0 bases and J lost 1, with 7 bases in between. Germline V gives CDR1 SGHNT, CDR2 YYREEE (reference sequence). The CDR3 DNA reads as TGTGCCAGCAGCTTGGGTAACGGCCAAGAGACCCAGTACTTC. Translated: CASSLGNGQETQYF.

The V gene is TRBV6-6, the J gene TRBJ2-4; maybe TRBD2 (6 bases). The germline gives CDR1 MNHNY, CDR2 SVGAGI (reference sequence). The V end was cut by 4 bases, the J end by 7 bases, with 14 bases between. The CDR3 is 14 residues long. This CDR3 reads CASSSAGLLNIQYF. CDR3 sequence (DNA): TGTGCCAGCAGTTCCGCGGGACTTCTGAACATTCAGTACTTC.

The chain joins TRBV30 to TRBJ1-4; D not resolved. V was clipped by 0 bases and J by 5 bases, with 19 bases between them. This CDR3 comprises 17 residues. The germline V gene has CDR1 GTSNPN and CDR2 SVGIG (reference sequence). The CDR3 nucleotides read TGTGCCTGGAGTGTACGCCCCCCCACAGCGCCCAATGAAAAACTGTTTTTT. It encodes CAWSVRPPTAPNEKLFF.

The J gene is TRBJ1-2, the V gene TRBV4-3, with D maybe TRBD1 (5 bases). CDR1 is LGHNA and CDR2 is YSLEER in the germline V gene. Trimming pared 0 bases from V and 3 bases from J, leaving 14 bases between. The CDR3 extends over 16 amino acids. CDR3 sequence: CASSQDYHRPHYGYTF. CDR3 in DNA: TGCGCCAGCAGCCAAGATTACCACAGGCCTCACTATGGCTACACCTTC.

CDR3 loop: CASSLKKGANVLTF. CDR3 nucleotide sequence: TGTGCCAGCAGCCTTAAAAAGGGGGCCAACGTCCTGACTTTC. The V call is TRBV13, the J call TRBJ2-6; no clear D. CDR1 PRHDT and CDR2 FYEKMQ come from the germline V gene (reference sequence). This CDR3 comprises 14 residues. V lost 5 bases and J lost 4, with 9 bases in between. Complete variable domain (other parts from reference TRBV13 and TRBJ2-6): AAGVIQSPRHLIKEKRETATLKCYPIPRHDTVYWYQQGPGQDPQFLISFYEKMQSDKGSIPDRFSAQQFSDYHSELNMSSLELGDSALYFCASSLKKGANVLTFGAGSRLTVL.

This clonotype was detected once. J is TRBJ2-1 and V is TRBV6-7; 8 bases align to TRBD2. TRBV6-7 is noted as an ORF with a role that remains uncertain. This CDR3 has 17 amino acids. J lost 6 bases, V lost 2 bases, and 12 bases had no gene match. The DNA for the CDR3 is TGTGCCAGCAGTTACCCCTACCCGGGGGGGCGCAGCAATGAGCAGTTCTTC. Its translation is CASSYPYPGGRSNEQFF.

The rearrangement links TRBV12-3 or TRBV12-4 to TRBJ2-5; 7 bases are shared with TRBD1. CDR3 length: 16 residues. V dropped 3 bases and J dropped 5; count of bases not matched to a gene: 12. The DNA for the CDR3 is TGTGCCAGCAGTTTTAGAGGACCAGGGGGTGGCGAGACCCAGTACTTC. Residues: CASSFRGPGGGETQYF.

CDR3 nucleotides: TGTGCCAGTCGGGGACAGGGGGCTACCGGGGAGCTGTTTTTT. Protein product: CASRGQGATGELFF. V usage is TRBV19 and J usage is TRBJ2-2, with TRBD1 matching over 12 bases. In germline, CDR1 is LNHDA, CDR2 SQIVND (reference sequence). The CDR3 has 14 amino acids. V lost 8 bases and J lost 5; bases outside the gene matches: 3.

The chain couples TRBV4-1 to TRBJ2-5, with D tentatively TRBD2 (6 bases). Germline lookup yields CDR1 MGHRA and CDR2 YSYEKL. The CDR3 is made up of 13 amino acids. Trimming stripped 4 bases from V and 2 bases from J, with 8 bases between. The CDR3 spells CASSLAEQETQYF. DNA for the CDR3: TGCGCCAGCAGCCTAGCGGAGCAAGAGACCCAGTACTTC.

The chain carries TRBV6-5 and TRBJ1-6, with TRBD1 matching 10 bases. Losses at the gene ends were 6 bases for V and 14 bases for J; bases not matched to a gene: 13. In germline, CDR1 is MNHEY, CDR2 SVGAGI. CDR3 length: 15 residues. CDR3 sequence (DNA): TGTGCCAGCAGAGCCACGGGACAGGGGATCGACGCCCTCCACTTT. The encoded protein is CASRATGQGIDALHF.

The chain is built from TRBV20-1 and TRBJ2-7; TRBD2 is a possible D gene (6 bases). CDR1 and CDR2 (germline): DFQATT, SNEGSKA (reference sequence). This CDR3 is 14 amino acids long. The germline V and J ends were trimmed by 3 bases and 3 bases, with 15 bases remaining between them. The CDR3 reads CSASPGVTFYEQYF. For the CDR3, the DNA is TGCAGTGCTAGTCCGGGAGTTACCTTCTACGAGCAGTACTTC.

The J gene is TRBJ2-3, the V gene TRBV4-1, with D uncertain. Trimming removed 3 bases at V and 8 bases at J, with 12 bases between. In germline, CDR1 is MGHRA, CDR2 YSYEKL. The CDR3 runs 13 residues. The CDR3 coding sequence is TGCGCCAGCAGCCAGACCCACCTAGTTACGCAGTATTTT. Translating it yields CASSQTHLVTQYF.